The text below deals with one T cell receptor (beta chain). Its antigen is currently unknown. V was shortened by 6 bases and J by 4 bases, with 14 bases between the two germline ends. The CDR3 runs 14 residues. Germline V CDR1 and CDR2: LNHDA, SQIVND (reference sequence). This record belongs to a study of Ad26.COV2.S vaccination and SARS-CoV-2 variants. Regarding the study as a whole: The study found higher spike-specific TCR breadth in vaccine than placebo recipients. Quantification of TCR breadth and depth may have yielded underestimates of total T cell responses.

The table came from immunoSEQ multiplex PCR; TCRdb's copy has only in-frame clones and leaves some out. The table shows tens of thousands of clones, with about 83% occurring only once. The rearrangement links TRBV19 to TRBJ2-3, with D perhaps TRBD1 (5 bases). The sequencing used peripheral blood, collected after recovery from COVID-19. The sequence was obtained from a human donor who had recovered from COVID-19. The CDR3 nucleotides are TGTGCCAGTAGCAGAGACAGAGTTCCAGATACGCAGTATTTT. Its protein is CASSRDRVPDTQYF. Drawing the rest from reference TRBV19 and TRBJ2-3, the complete variable domain is DGGITQSPKYLFRKEGQNVTLSCEQNLNHDAMYWYRQDPGQGLRLIYYSQIVNDFQKGDIAEGYSVSREKKESFPLTVTSAQKNPTAFYLCASSRDRVPDTQYFGPGTRLTVL.